This T cell receptor (beta chain) was recovered during a study of blood T cell repertoires in COVID-19. Turning to the study itself: Both acute and convalescent COVID-19 samples were obtained from the United States, Italy and Spain.

The germline gives CDR1 MDHEN, CDR2 SYDVKM. The CDR3 contains 15 residues. Trimming left V 2 bases short and J 2 bases short, with 12 bases between. In the authors' workflow: By means of reference gene primer amplification, nucleated cell counts were estimated. Clones were read by immunoSEQ multiplex PCR, and TCRdb kept only the in-frame ones, dropping some. The V and J calls and clone size come from that table; D and trimming were worked out from the DNA. The sample consists of 90,000 to 150,000 clones, roughly 87% of them appearing once. The sequenced sample was peripheral blood. This chain joins TRBV28 and TRBJ1-1; D remains unclear. The origin of this receptor is a human donor in a cohort sampled during active COVID-19. CDR3 sequence (DNA): TGTGCCAGCAGTTTAAGGAGAGTTACAAACACTGAAGCTTTCTTT. Translation gives CASSLRRVTNTEAFF.